This T cell receptor beta chain was obtained from a study of T cell responses to AZD1222 COVID-19 vaccine. Sequencing used immunoSEQ multiplex PCR; TCRdb keeps in-frame clones, though not all of them. The sample lists more than 120,000 clones, roughly nine tenths seen once, with 9% to 9.5% in the top ten. V lost 5 bases, J lost 4 bases, and 11 bases lay in between. This CDR3 has 13 residues. Germline CDR1 and CDR2: MNHEY and SMNVEV (reference sequence). The chain recombines TRBV27 with TRBJ1-1; D call uncertain. This material consisted of peripheral blood, taken 28 days after the second AZD1222 dose. The receptor comes from an adult who received the AZD1222 COVID-19 vaccine. The CDR3: CASSAIGSTEAFF. DNA of the CDR3: TGTGCCAGCAGTGCGATTGGGAGCACTGAAGCTTTCTTT.